This record concerns one T cell receptor beta chain sequence. The data belong to a study of blood T cell repertoires in COVID-19. Study-wide context: Samples came from the United States, Italy and Spain, spanning acute and convalescent COVID-19. In each case, the material was cDNA or gDNA derived from T cells, B-cell-depleted T cells, or PBMCs.

Under the authors' procedure: Amplification of reference gene primers was used by the study to estimate nucleated cell counts. Profiled with immunoSEQ multiplex PCR; TCRdb holds only in-frame clones, not every one. Clone size and the V and J calls come from that table; the DNA yielded D and trimming. The repertoire holds 150,000 to 200,000 clones, with 70% to 85% as singletons. Trimming removed 5 bases at V and 0 bases at J, with 10 bases between. From germline, CDR1 is SGHRS and CDR2 YFSETQ. This CDR3 region has 14 residues. Sequencing was performed on peripheral blood. This rearrangement joins TRBV5-1 to TRBJ2-3; weak D call: TRBD1 (6 bases). The receptor was derived from a woman older than 75 with acute or convalescent COVID-19. The CDR3 is CASSWTESTDTQYF. The DNA for the CDR3 is TGCGCCAGCAGTTGGACAGAGAGCACAGATACGCAGTATTTT.